The clone carrying this TCR beta chain has at least ten counts. This CDR3 is built from 14 residues. Germline-derived CDR1 and CDR2 are SGHAT and FQNNGV. The V and J ends lost 2 bases and 5 bases respectively, with 10 bases between them. Clones were read by immunoSEQ multiplex PCR, and TCRdb kept only the in-frame ones, dropping some. The data hold more than 900,000 clones, with approximately 78% observed a single time. This sample is part of a study of shared clonotypes between healthy human individuals. The chain combines TRBV11-2 with TRBJ2-1, with TRBD1 as a possible D gene (6 bases). The specimen sequenced was memory CD4+ T cells from PBMCs. This sample's subset: CD45RA-negative fraction. The receptor was isolated from a man between 18 and 35 years old in good health. Some clones in this sample may be carry-over from other donors' samples. CDR3 region: CASSLLTGNNEQFF. CDR3 sequence (DNA): TGTGCCAGCAGCTTACTTACAGGGAACAATGAGCAGTTCTTC.